The TCR beta chain described here comes from a study of post-analysis software for immune sequencing data. The wider study: The disease courses covered relapsing-remitting, secondary progressive and progressive-relapsing multiple sclerosis.

Unique molecular identifiers had been added to the TCR beta cDNA libraries. With about 0.85 to 10 million T cells as the source, 450,000 to 600,000 cDNA molecules resulted. Using its own MiXCR run on the PCR reads, TCRdb lists one record per CDR3 protein. In the table there are 650,000 to 850,000 distinct CDR3 sequences, around 50% of which are singletons. The CDR3 is 15 residues long. The trim removed 5 bases at V and 0 bases at J, leaving 7 bases unmatched. Germline CDR1 reads DFQATT; CDR2 reads SNEGSKA (reference sequence). Details on this clonotype: Its antigen is as yet unknown.

Study-level results: Normalized Chao1 diversity was significantly lower in multiple sclerosis patients than in controls. Pronounced co-clustering by F measure was evident among identically batched samples. Compared with controls, patients had more of about 5 TRBV segments, including TRBV5-6, TRBV5-1 and TRBV20-1.

The rearrangement uses TRBV20-1 and TRBJ2-3; 8 bases are a match to TRBD2. Sequencing used blood. The clonotype was recovered from a girl under 18 with multiple sclerosis. The CDR3 coding sequence is TGCAGTGCTGTGAAGAAGCGGGAGAGCACAGATACGCAGTATTTT. Translating it yields CSAVKKRESTDTQYF.